The following is a TCR beta chain sequence with its context. Its antigen is not identified. This entry comes from a study of cytomegalovirus exposure and HLA in healthy donors. The PCR ran on 60 Vbeta and 13 Jbeta primers. TCRdb keeps only in-frame clones here, not all; method: immunoSEQ multiplex PCR. The table shows 90,000 or so clones, with 65% to 90% occurring only once. The length of the CDR3 is 17 residues. CDR1 GTSNPN and CDR2 SVGIG come from the germline V gene (reference sequence). The J segment lost 7 bases and the V segment lost 0 bases, leaving 14 bases of the junction unmatched. Study observations and caveats: A later analysis showed that HLA-associated TCR beta chains had undergone more clonal expansion than equally common others.

The gene calls are TRBV30 and TRBJ1-5; 8 nucleotides line up with TRBD1. The clonotype was recovered from a man aged 25-40 years in good health and CMV-seropositive. The sequencing sample was made of PBMCs. The CDR3 protein is CAWSVHRGSGGKQPQHF. Written as DNA, the CDR3 is TGTGCCTGGAGTGTACACAGGGGGTCCGGGGGGAAGCAGCCCCAGCATTTT.